This T cell receptor (beta chain) was sequenced for a study of Ad26.COV2.S vaccination and SARS-CoV-2 variants. Whole-study findings and limits: Substantial breadth was reported for post-vaccination spike-specific CD8+ and CD4+ T cells.

Treatment meaning: 15 to 20 received Ad26.COV2.S at low or high dose, single or two shots; roughly 5 received placebo; per-sample allocation not given. Repertoires come from day 63 after the first vaccine or placebo injection. V lost 1 base and J 0 bases, leaving 5 bases between the germline ends. The CDR3 is 14 residues long. Germline V CDR1 and CDR2: SGHDT, YYEEEE. Sequenced by immunoSEQ multiplex PCR; TCRdb stores in-frame clones only, minus some. The sample has 350,000 to 550,000 clones, 89% seen once; the top ten hold approximately 2.5%. On this clone: Antigen unknown.

The chain is built from TRBV5-6 and TRBJ1-3; D remains unclear. The starting material was peripheral blood, obtained in a trial of Ad26.COV2.S vaccine versus placebo. The TCR sequence derives from a person between 18 and 65 years old who received the Ad26.COV2.S COVID-19 vaccine or a placebo. CDR3 amino acids: CASSLPPSGNTIYF. The CDR3 DNA is TGTGCCAGCAGCTTGCCTCCCTCTGGAAACACCATATATTTT.